The sequence of this TCR beta chain was determined in a study of cytomegalovirus exposure and HLA in healthy donors. 60 Vbeta and 13 Jbeta primers were used in PCR. The protocol was immunoSEQ multiplex PCR, while the TCRdb copy is restricted to in-frame clones and leaves out a portion. The table has about 200,000 clones, 75% to 90% seen once. J lost 1 base, V lost 6 bases, and 5 bases had no gene match. The germline CDR1 and CDR2 sequences are MNHNS and SASEGT. CDR3 length equals 14 residues. V is TRBV6-1 and J is TRBJ1-1; 7 positions agree with TRBD1. The TCR comes from a woman aged 45-59 years in good health and CMV-seropositive. The sample taken for sequencing was PBMCs. CDR3 region: CASRLGQQNTEAFF. DNA for the CDR3: TGTGCCAGCAGACTGGGACAGCAGAACACTGAAGCTTTCTTT.